Listed below are T cell receptor beta chains from one sample, sequenced in a study of T-cell memory formation after mild COVID-19. One entry per CDR3 protein results from TCRdb running MiXCR on the 5' RACE reads. This repertoire shows approximately 250,000 distinct CDR3 sequences, 16% found once; its top ten account for 22%. Sequenced material: PBMCs or a T cell subset sorted from them (not recorded which). The receptor source for this set is a man aged 18 to 29 who had mild COVID-19 (a few samples of this study predate the infection). Cell type and time point are not known. CDR3s include the opening cysteine and the closing phenylalanine or tryptophan. D genes are given only for firm matches. Only part of the rows carry a size: once, few, many, or a class if the clone is expanded.

d_gene: TRBD2
abundance: -
j_gene: TRBJ2-1
v_gene: TRBV12-3/TRBV12-4
CDR3nt: TGTGCCAGCAGTTTTCCGACTAGCGGGGGGGCCAGTGAGCAGTTCTTC
CDR3aa: CASSFPTSGGASEQFF

d_gene: TRBD1
abundance: -
j_gene: TRBJ1-5
v_gene: TRBV6-5
CDR3nt: TGTGCCAGCAGTTGGGGACAGGGGTATCAGCCCCAGCATTTT
CDR3aa: CASSWGQGYQPQHF

d_gene: TRBD1
abundance: few
j_gene: TRBJ1-3
v_gene: TRBV6-6
CDR3nt: TGTGCCAGCAGCAGGGACAGGGGGGACACCATATATTTT
CDR3aa: CASSRDRGDTIYF

d_gene: TRBD1
abundance: few
j_gene: TRBJ1-5
v_gene: TRBV18
CDR3nt: TGTGCCACCCAGGAGACAGGGCCCAATCAGCCCCAGCATTTT
CDR3aa: CATQETGPNQPQHF

d_gene: -
abundance: -
j_gene: TRBJ1-4
v_gene: TRBV7-8
CDR3nt: TGTGCCAGCAGCCTAATCGATGAAAAACTGTTTTTT
CDR3aa: CASSLIDEKLFF

d_gene: -
abundance: few
j_gene: TRBJ2-6
v_gene: TRBV7-8
CDR3nt: TGTGCCAGCAGCATGCCGGGCCTTAAGGGGACGGGGGCCAACGTCCTGACTTTC
CDR3aa: CASSMPGLKGTGANVLTF

d_gene: TRBD2
abundance: few
j_gene: TRBJ2-1
v_gene: TRBV6-1
CDR3nt: TGTGCCACTTCTAGCGGGGGGTCCTACAATGAGCAGTTCTTC
CDR3aa: CATSSGGSYNEQFF

d_gene: -
abundance: -
j_gene: TRBJ2-3
v_gene: TRBV10-3
CDR3nt: TGTGCCATCAGTGAGAACGGCCCCAGCACAGATACGCAGTATTTT
CDR3aa: CAISENGPSTDTQYF

d_gene: -
abundance: few
j_gene: TRBJ2-1
v_gene: TRBV24-1
CDR3nt: TGTGCCACCAGTGATTTGCACGGCAGTCGGCAGTTCTTC
CDR3aa: CATSDLHGSRQFF

d_gene: TRBD1
abundance: few
j_gene: TRBJ2-7
v_gene: TRBV7-6
CDR3nt: TGTGCCAGCAGCCAGGGACAGGGGCACTTCTACGAGCAGTACTTC
CDR3aa: CASSQGQGHFYEQYF

d_gene: TRBD1
abundance: -
j_gene: TRBJ1-1
v_gene: TRBV6-2/TRBV6-3
CDR3nt: TGTGCCAGCAGTTACGTGAAGGGACAGGGCCCGCTGAACACTGAAGCTTTCTTT
CDR3aa: CASSYVKGQGPLNTEAFF

d_gene: -
abundance: -
j_gene: TRBJ2-2
v_gene: TRBV11-3
CDR3nt: TGTGCCAGCAGCCACCACTCGGGGGGCTGGAACACCGGGGAGCTGTTTTTT
CDR3aa: CASSHHSGGWNTGELFF

d_gene: -
abundance: -
j_gene: TRBJ2-1
v_gene: TRBV5-1
CDR3nt: TGCGCCAGCAGCTTCGGGACCCTACCCCCCAATGAGCAGTTCTTC
CDR3aa: CASSFGTLPPNEQFF

d_gene: -
abundance: few
j_gene: TRBJ1-1
v_gene: TRBV6-2/TRBV6-3
CDR3nt: TGTGCCAGCGGGACGACAGACCTCTCGCATGACACTGAAGCTTTCTTT
CDR3aa: CASGTTDLSHDTEAFF

d_gene: TRBD2
abundance: few
j_gene: TRBJ2-3
v_gene: TRBV7-2
CDR3nt: TGTGCCAGCAGCTTATATATAGGCCTAGCGGGGGGGCCTAGCACAGATACGCAGTATTTT
CDR3aa: CASSLYIGLAGGPSTDTQYF

d_gene: TRBD1
abundance: few
j_gene: TRBJ1-1
v_gene: TRBV20-1
CDR3nt: TGCAGTGCTAGAGATACAGGACAGGGAAACACTGAAGCTTTCTTT
CDR3aa: CSARDTGQGNTEAFF

d_gene: TRBD1
abundance: -
j_gene: TRBJ2-7
v_gene: TRBV15
CDR3nt: TGTGCCACCAGCACCAGACAGGGGAAGTTCGGCGAGCAGTACTTC
CDR3aa: CATSTRQGKFGEQYF

d_gene: -
abundance: few
j_gene: TRBJ1-6
v_gene: TRBV7-9
CDR3nt: TGTGCCACCAAGGAGACATTAGATTCACCCCTCCACTTT
CDR3aa: CATKETLDSPLHF

d_gene: -
abundance: -
j_gene: TRBJ2-7
v_gene: TRBV7-8
CDR3nt: TGTGCCAGCAGCTTAGGATTGGGGGACGAGCAGTACTTC
CDR3aa: CASSLGLGDEQYF

d_gene: TRBD1
abundance: -
j_gene: TRBJ1-5
v_gene: TRBV4-2
CDR3nt: TGTGCCAGCAGCCAAGATCAGGGCCGGACAGGGATCAATCAGCCCCAGCATTTT
CDR3aa: CASSQDQGRTGINQPQHF

d_gene: TRBD1
abundance: -
j_gene: TRBJ1-2
v_gene: TRBV7-2
CDR3nt: TGTGCCAGCACCAGGGACAGCTCCCAGGGCTATGGCTACACCTTC
CDR3aa: CASTRDSSQGYGYTF

d_gene: TRBD1
abundance: many
j_gene: TRBJ2-3
v_gene: TRBV5-1
CDR3nt: TGCGCCAGCAGCTACGGACAGGGAACTCCTGCTAGCACAGATACGCAGTATTTT
CDR3aa: CASSYGQGTPASTDTQYF

d_gene: -
abundance: few
j_gene: TRBJ2-5
v_gene: TRBV7-9
CDR3nt: TGTGCCAGCAGGACGTCGACAGCCCTAAGGGAGACCCAGTACTTC
CDR3aa: CASRTSTALRETQYF

d_gene: TRBD2
abundance: -
j_gene: TRBJ2-1
v_gene: TRBV4-1
CDR3nt: TGCGCCAGCAGCCCGATAGCGGGGTTGTATGAGCAGTTCTTC
CDR3aa: CASSPIAGLYEQFF

d_gene: -
abundance: many
j_gene: TRBJ2-2
v_gene: TRBV5-1
CDR3nt: TGCGCCAGCAGCCAGGGCCGCGTGGGCGGGGAGCTGTTTTTT
CDR3aa: CASSQGRVGGELFF

d_gene: -
abundance: -
j_gene: TRBJ2-3
v_gene: TRBV4-1
CDR3nt: TGCGCCAGCAGCCCGGGGTTCTCTAGCACAGATACGCAGTATTTT
CDR3aa: CASSPGFSSTDTQYF

d_gene: -
abundance: -
j_gene: TRBJ1-6
v_gene: TRBV12-3/TRBV12-4
CDR3nt: TGTGCCAGCAGTCCCCAGCAGGGCTCACCCCTCCACTTT
CDR3aa: CASSPQQGSPLHF

d_gene: -
abundance: -
j_gene: TRBJ1-3
v_gene: TRBV29-1
CDR3nt: TGCAGCGTCGGTAACGAAAACACCATATATTTT
CDR3aa: CSVGNENTIYF

d_gene: -
abundance: few
j_gene: TRBJ2-1
v_gene: TRBV6-2/TRBV6-3
CDR3nt: TGTGCCAGCAGTTACTCTAGGGCGGAGCAGTTCTTC
CDR3aa: CASSYSRAEQFF

d_gene: -
abundance: -
j_gene: TRBJ2-1
v_gene: TRBV5-1
CDR3nt: TGCGCCAGCAGCTTGTTAGGGGTCAATGAGCAGTTCTTC
CDR3aa: CASSLLGVNEQFF

d_gene: TRBD1
abundance: few
j_gene: TRBJ1-1
v_gene: TRBV7-9
CDR3nt: TGTGCCAGCAGCTCCCAGGGGACAGGATCGACTGAAGCTTTCTTT
CDR3aa: CASSSQGTGSTEAFF

d_gene: TRBD2
abundance: -
j_gene: TRBJ2-2
v_gene: TRBV5-6
CDR3nt: TGTGCCAGCAGCTCCGGGACTAGCGGGGGGACCGGGGAGCTGTTTTTT
CDR3aa: CASSSGTSGGTGELFF

d_gene: -
abundance: few
j_gene: TRBJ2-7
v_gene: TRBV18
CDR3nt: TGTGCCAGCTCACGGGGGGAAGGGTCCTACGAGCAGTACTTC
CDR3aa: CASSRGEGSYEQYF

d_gene: -
abundance: -
j_gene: TRBJ2-1
v_gene: TRBV6-6
CDR3nt: TGTGCCAGCAGTTACTCGGGCCAGTCCTTCTACAATGAGCAGTTCTTC
CDR3aa: CASSYSGQSFYNEQFF

d_gene: -
abundance: few
j_gene: TRBJ2-6
v_gene: TRBV28
CDR3nt: TGTGCCAGCAGTTTGGCCGACATCTCTGGGGCCAACGTCCTGACTTTC
CDR3aa: CASSLADISGANVLTF

d_gene: -
abundance: -
j_gene: TRBJ2-7
v_gene: TRBV7-9
CDR3nt: TGTGCCAGCAGCCCCCGGGACAAGGAGAACGAGCAGTACTTC
CDR3aa: CASSPRDKENEQYF

d_gene: -
abundance: -
j_gene: TRBJ2-5
v_gene: TRBV12-3/TRBV12-4
CDR3nt: TGTGCCAGCAGGATCGGGGTAGAGACCCAGTACTTC
CDR3aa: CASRIGVETQYF

d_gene: TRBD1
abundance: -
j_gene: TRBJ2-7
v_gene: TRBV12-3/TRBV12-4
CDR3nt: TGTGCCAGCAGCGCGGGACAGGGGATCTACGAGCAGTACTTC
CDR3aa: CASSAGQGIYEQYF

d_gene: TRBD2
abundance: -
j_gene: TRBJ2-1
v_gene: TRBV12-3/TRBV12-4
CDR3nt: TGTGCCAGCAGAAACACTGGGGGAGGGGACTACAATGAGCAGTTCTTC
CDR3aa: CASRNTGGGDYNEQFF

d_gene: -
abundance: -
j_gene: TRBJ2-7
v_gene: TRBV29-1
CDR3nt: TGCAGCGCCACAGAGAGCTCCTACGAGCAGTACTTC
CDR3aa: CSATESSYEQYF

d_gene: TRBD2
abundance: few
j_gene: TRBJ2-1
v_gene: TRBV7-3
CDR3nt: TGTGCCAGCAGCACGGGGGCTAGCGGGGGTTACAATGAGCAGTTCTTC
CDR3aa: CASSTGASGGYNEQFF

d_gene: -
abundance: few
j_gene: TRBJ1-5
v_gene: TRBV20-1
CDR3nt: TGCAGTGCTAGAGTCCGGGGCACGAGGTCTCAGCCCCAGCATTTT
CDR3aa: CSARVRGTRSQPQHF

d_gene: -
abundance: -
j_gene: TRBJ2-1
v_gene: TRBV10-1
CDR3nt: TGCGCCAGCAGTGTGGCAGGGGAAGGCTACAATGAGCAGTTCTTC
CDR3aa: CASSVAGEGYNEQFF

d_gene: -
abundance: -
j_gene: TRBJ2-7
v_gene: TRBV20-1
CDR3nt: TGCAGTGCCTTAAATAAAGGACCGACAGCGCTCCCCTTCGAGCAGTACTTC
CDR3aa: CSALNKGPTALPFEQYF

d_gene: -
abundance: -
j_gene: TRBJ1-2
v_gene: TRBV29-1
CDR3nt: TGCAGCGTTGTAAGCAATCGGGACTACACCTTC
CDR3aa: CSVVSNRDYTF

d_gene: -
abundance: -
j_gene: TRBJ1-2
v_gene: TRBV30
CDR3nt: TGTGCCGGAGGCGGGGGCAGGCCTGGCTACACCTTC
CDR3aa: CAGGGGRPGYTF

d_gene: -
abundance: -
j_gene: TRBJ1-1
v_gene: TRBV5-1
CDR3nt: TGCGCCAGCAGCTTAGGGACGGTAGGCGCTGAAGCTTTCTTT
CDR3aa: CASSLGTVGAEAFF

d_gene: TRBD1
abundance: -
j_gene: TRBJ1-4
v_gene: TRBV6-6
CDR3nt: TGTGCCAGCGGCTGGACAGGGACAACTAATGAAAAACTGTTTTTT
CDR3aa: CASGWTGTTNEKLFF

d_gene: -
abundance: -
j_gene: TRBJ2-5
v_gene: TRBV15
CDR3nt: TGTGCCACCAGCAGAGATGGGTCGGGAGAGACCCAGTACTTC
CDR3aa: CATSRDGSGETQYF

d_gene: -
abundance: few
j_gene: TRBJ2-3
v_gene: TRBV18
CDR3nt: TGTGCCAGCTCACCGATTGGGACCGGCACAGATACGCAGTATTTT
CDR3aa: CASSPIGTGTDTQYF

d_gene: -
abundance: -
j_gene: TRBJ2-5
v_gene: TRBV21-1
CDR3nt: TGTGCCAGCAGCACGGGACCCCAAGAGACCCAGTACTTC
CDR3aa: CASSTGPQETQYF

d_gene: -
abundance: -
j_gene: TRBJ2-2
v_gene: TRBV11-2
CDR3nt: TGTGCCAGCAAGGCGGAGGCGAACACCGGGGAGCTGTTTTTT
CDR3aa: CASKAEANTGELFF

d_gene: -
abundance: -
j_gene: TRBJ2-1
v_gene: TRBV6-5
CDR3nt: TGTGCCAGCGGACTTACAAGGGAAGAGCAGTTCTTC
CDR3aa: CASGLTREEQFF

d_gene: -
abundance: few
j_gene: TRBJ2-7
v_gene: TRBV18
CDR3nt: TGTGCCAGCTCACCACGGGAAACCTCCTACGAGCAGTACTTC
CDR3aa: CASSPRETSYEQYF

d_gene: TRBD2
abundance: -
j_gene: TRBJ2-3
v_gene: TRBV6-5
CDR3nt: TGTGCCAGCAGTACCTCTAGCGGGGGCGGCACAGATACGCAGTATTTT
CDR3aa: CASSTSSGGGTDTQYF

d_gene: -
abundance: -
j_gene: TRBJ1-2
v_gene: TRBV12-3/TRBV12-4
CDR3nt: TGTGCCAGCAGTTCCACCACTGTGGGCTACACCTTC
CDR3aa: CASSSTTVGYTF

d_gene: -
abundance: few
j_gene: TRBJ2-2
v_gene: TRBV11-2
CDR3nt: TGTGCCAGCAGCTTGGGAAGTCTGGACTCCGGGGAGCTGTTTTTT
CDR3aa: CASSLGSLDSGELFF

d_gene: TRBD2
abundance: few
j_gene: TRBJ2-2
v_gene: TRBV6-6
CDR3nt: TGTGCCAGCAGACCCTGGACTAGCGGGGGGTCCACCGGGGAGCTGTTTTTT
CDR3aa: CASRPWTSGGSTGELFF

d_gene: -
abundance: -
j_gene: TRBJ1-1
v_gene: TRBV7-2
CDR3nt: TGTGCCAGCAGCCCCGAACTCAAAGCTTTCTTT
CDR3aa: CASSPELKAFF